These T cell receptor beta chains were read from a single sample in a study of OX40 agonist ivuxolimab in advanced cancers. Sequenced by immunoSEQ multiplex PCR; TCRdb stores in-frame clones only, minus some. Here the sample spans 57,000 or so clones, 80% to 95% being singletons. This material consisted of CD4+ or CD8+ T cells sorted from blood, taken in a trial of the OX40 agonist ivuxolimab. All receptors come from an adult with an advanced solid tumor such as melanoma, head and neck, liver or kidney cancer. Both conserved end residues are trimmed from each CDR3.

j_call v_call cdr3_aa
TRBJ2-2 TRBV18 ASSPTGRTGELF
TRBJ2-7 TRBV5-5 ASSWRPGSYEQY
TRBJ1-1 TRBV5-1 ASSWSSQGTTEAF
TRBJ2-3 TRBV7-9 ASSWEDEGAQY
TRBJ2-5 TRBV6-5 ASSYRGFAETQY
TRBJ1-1 TRBV6-6 ASNLQGDTEAF
TRBJ1-6 TRBV5-6 ASSFRTGGPLH
TRBJ2-5 TRBV11-3 ASSLDAGGGETQY
TRBJ1-4 TRBV19 ASSIPSEKLF
TRBJ1-1 TRBV6-5 ASSPGPTNTEAF
TRBJ2-5 TRBV5-1 ASSTDGLVQETQY
TRBJ2-1 TRBV7-3 ASSTANVNEQF
TRBJ2-1 TRBV7-6 ASSLVHSGSPPYNEQF
TRBJ1-2 TRBV9 ASPPQGQLANYGYT
TRBJ2-3 TRBV27 ASRGLVTDTQY